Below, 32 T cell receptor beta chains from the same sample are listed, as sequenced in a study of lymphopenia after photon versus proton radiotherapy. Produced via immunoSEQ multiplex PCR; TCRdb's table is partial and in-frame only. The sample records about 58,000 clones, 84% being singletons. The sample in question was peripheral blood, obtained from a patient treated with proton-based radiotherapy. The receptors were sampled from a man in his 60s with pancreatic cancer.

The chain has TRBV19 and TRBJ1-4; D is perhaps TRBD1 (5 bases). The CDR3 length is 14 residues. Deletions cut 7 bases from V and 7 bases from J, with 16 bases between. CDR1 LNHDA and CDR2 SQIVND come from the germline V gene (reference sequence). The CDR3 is CASNTLGGFEKLFF. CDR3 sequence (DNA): TGTGCCAGTAACACCCTGGGGGGATTTGAAAAACTGTTTTTT.

This CDR3 reads CATSRDARDDQPQHF. CDR3 coding DNA: TGTGCCACCAGCAGAGATGCAAGGGACGATCAGCCCCAGCATTTT. The chain is built from TRBV15 and TRBJ1-5, with D perhaps TRBD1 (5 bases). Deletions cut 0 bases from V and 5 bases from J, with 11 bases between. Germline V gives CDR1 LNHNV, CDR2 YYDKDF (reference sequence). This CDR3 contains 15 residues. Full variable domain (rest looked up from reference TRBV15 and TRBJ1-5): DAMVIQNPRYQVTQFGKPVTLSCSQTLNHNVMYWYQQKSSQAPKLLFHYYDKDFNNEADTPDNFQSRRPNTSFCFLDIRSPGLGDTAMYLCATSRDARDDQPQHFGDGTRLSIL.

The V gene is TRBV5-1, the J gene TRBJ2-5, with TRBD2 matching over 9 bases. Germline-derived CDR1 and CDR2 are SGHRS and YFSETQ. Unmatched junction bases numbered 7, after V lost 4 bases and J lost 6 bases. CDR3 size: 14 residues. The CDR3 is CASSGSGRGQTQYF. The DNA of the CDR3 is TGCGCCAGCAGCGGTAGCGGGAGAGGACAGACCCAGTACTTC.

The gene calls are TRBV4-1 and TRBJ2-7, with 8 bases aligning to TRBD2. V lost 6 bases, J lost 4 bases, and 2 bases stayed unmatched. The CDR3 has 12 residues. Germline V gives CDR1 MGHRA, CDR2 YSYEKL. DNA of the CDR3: TGCGCCAGCAGGGGCGGGAGGTACGAGCAGTACTTC. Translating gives CASRGGRYEQYF.

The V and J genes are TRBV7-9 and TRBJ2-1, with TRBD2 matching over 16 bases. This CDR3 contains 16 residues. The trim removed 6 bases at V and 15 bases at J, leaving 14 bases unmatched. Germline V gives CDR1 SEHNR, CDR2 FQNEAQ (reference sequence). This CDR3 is CASSQKGTSGRARPFF. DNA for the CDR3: TGTGCCAGCAGTCAGAAGGGGACTAGCGGGAGGGCTAGGCCGTTCTTC.

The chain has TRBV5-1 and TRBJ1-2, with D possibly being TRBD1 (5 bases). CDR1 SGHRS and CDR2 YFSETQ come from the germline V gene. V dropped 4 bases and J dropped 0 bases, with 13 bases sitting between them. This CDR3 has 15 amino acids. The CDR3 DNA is TGCGCCAGCAGCCCCAGGGTTCCTACTAACTATGGCTACACCTTC. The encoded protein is CASSPRVPTNYGYTF.

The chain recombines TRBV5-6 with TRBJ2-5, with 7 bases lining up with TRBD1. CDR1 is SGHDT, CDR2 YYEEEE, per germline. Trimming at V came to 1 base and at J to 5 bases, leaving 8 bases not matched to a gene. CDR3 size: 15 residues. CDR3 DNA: TGTGCCAGCAGCTTGCCCCCAGGGGGTACGGAGACCCAGTACTTC. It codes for CASSLPPGGTETQYF.

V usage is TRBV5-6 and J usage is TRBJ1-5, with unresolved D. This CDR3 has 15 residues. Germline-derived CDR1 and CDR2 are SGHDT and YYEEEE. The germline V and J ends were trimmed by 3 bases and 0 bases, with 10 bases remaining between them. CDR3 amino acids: CASSSGLYSNQPQHF. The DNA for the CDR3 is TGTGCCAGCAGCTCTGGACTGTATAGCAATCAGCCCCAGCATTTT.

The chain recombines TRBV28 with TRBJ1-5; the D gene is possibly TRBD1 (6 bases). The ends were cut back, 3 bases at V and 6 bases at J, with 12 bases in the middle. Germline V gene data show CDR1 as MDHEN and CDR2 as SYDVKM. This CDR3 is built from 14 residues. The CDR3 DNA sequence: TGTGCCAGCAGTTTGGGGGGGGGCGGTCAGCCCCAGCATTTT. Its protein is CASSLGGGGQPQHF.

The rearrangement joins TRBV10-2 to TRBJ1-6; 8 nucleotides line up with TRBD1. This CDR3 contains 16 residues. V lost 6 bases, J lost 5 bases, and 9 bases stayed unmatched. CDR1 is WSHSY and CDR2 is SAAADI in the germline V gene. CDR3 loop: CASSLDRVQDNSPLHF. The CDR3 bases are TGCGCCAGCAGCCTGGACAGGGTCCAAGATAATTCACCCCTCCACTTT.

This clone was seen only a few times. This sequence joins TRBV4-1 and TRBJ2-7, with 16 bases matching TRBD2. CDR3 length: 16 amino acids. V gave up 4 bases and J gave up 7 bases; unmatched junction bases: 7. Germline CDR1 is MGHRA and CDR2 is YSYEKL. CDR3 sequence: CASSLGLAGGPREQYF. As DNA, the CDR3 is TGCGCCAGCAGCCTGGGACTAGCGGGAGGGCCGAGAGAGCAGTACTTC.

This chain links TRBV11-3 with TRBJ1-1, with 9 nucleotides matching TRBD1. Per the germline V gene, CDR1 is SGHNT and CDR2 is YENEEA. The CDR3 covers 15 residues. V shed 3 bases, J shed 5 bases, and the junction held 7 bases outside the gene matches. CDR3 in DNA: TGTGCCAGCAGCTTTACAGGGGGCGATGGTACTGAAGCTTTCTTT. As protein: CASSFTGGDGTEAFF.

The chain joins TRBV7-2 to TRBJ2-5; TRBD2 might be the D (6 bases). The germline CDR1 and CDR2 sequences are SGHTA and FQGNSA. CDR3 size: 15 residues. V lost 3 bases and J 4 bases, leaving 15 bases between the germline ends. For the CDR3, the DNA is TGTGCCAGCAGCTTCGGTCCCGGGACTTCAGAGACCCAGTACTTC. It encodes CASSFGPGTSETQYF. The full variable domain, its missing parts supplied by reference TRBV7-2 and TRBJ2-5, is GAGVSQSPSNKVTEKGKDVELRCDPISGHTALYWYRQSLGQGLEFLIYFQGNSAPDKSGLPSDRFSAERTGGSVSTLTIQRTQQEDSAVYLCASSFGPGTSETQYFGPGTRLLVL.

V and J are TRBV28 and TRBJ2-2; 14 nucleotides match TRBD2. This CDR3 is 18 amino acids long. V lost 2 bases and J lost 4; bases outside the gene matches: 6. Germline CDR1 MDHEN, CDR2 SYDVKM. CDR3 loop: CASSLPGLAGEFTGELFF. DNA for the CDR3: TGTGCCAGCAGTTTACCGGGACTAGCGGGAGAGTTCACCGGGGAGCTGTTTTTT.

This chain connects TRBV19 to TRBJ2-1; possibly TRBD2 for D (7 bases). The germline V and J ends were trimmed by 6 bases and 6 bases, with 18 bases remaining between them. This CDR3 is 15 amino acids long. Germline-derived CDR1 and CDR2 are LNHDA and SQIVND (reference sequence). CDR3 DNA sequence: TGTGCCAGTAGCATAACCCGAAGGGGGGGCAATGAGCAGTTCTTC. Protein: CASSITRRGGNEQFF.

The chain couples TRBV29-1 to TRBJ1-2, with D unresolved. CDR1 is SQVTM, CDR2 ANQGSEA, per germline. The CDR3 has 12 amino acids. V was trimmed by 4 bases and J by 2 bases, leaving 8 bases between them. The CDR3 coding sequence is TGCAGCGTTGTGGGCAAAAACTATGGCTACACCTTC. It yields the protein CSVVGKNYGYTF.

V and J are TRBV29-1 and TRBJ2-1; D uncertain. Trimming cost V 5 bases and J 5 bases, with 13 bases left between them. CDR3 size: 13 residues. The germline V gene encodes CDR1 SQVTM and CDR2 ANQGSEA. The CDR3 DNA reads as TGCAGCGTTTATAAAGCGTCCCACAATGAGCAGTTCTTC. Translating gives CSVYKASHNEQFF.

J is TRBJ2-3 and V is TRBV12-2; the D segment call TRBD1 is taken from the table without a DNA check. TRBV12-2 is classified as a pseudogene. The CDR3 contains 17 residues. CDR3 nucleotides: TGTGCAAGTCGCCCTAGGTGCGGTTGGGGCAGCACAGATACGCAGTATTTT. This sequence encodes CASRPRCGWGSTDTQYF.

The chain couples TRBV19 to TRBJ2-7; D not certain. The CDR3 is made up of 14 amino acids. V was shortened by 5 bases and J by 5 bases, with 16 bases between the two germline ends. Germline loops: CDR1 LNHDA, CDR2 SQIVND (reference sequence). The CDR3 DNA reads TGTGCCAGTAGTGTTGGTATAATAGCCGACGAGCAGTACTTC. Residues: CASSVGIIADEQYF.

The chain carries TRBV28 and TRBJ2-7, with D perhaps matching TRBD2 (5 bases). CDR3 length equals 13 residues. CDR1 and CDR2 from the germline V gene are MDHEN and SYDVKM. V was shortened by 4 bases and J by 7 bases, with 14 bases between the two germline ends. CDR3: CASSSLPSGEQYF. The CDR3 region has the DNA TGTGCCAGCAGTTCCCTTCCCTCGGGAGAGCAGTACTTC.

In DNA form, the CDR3 reads TGCGCCAGCAGCTTGGTGGGAACTAATGAAAAACTGTTTTTT. Its protein is CASSLVGTNEKLFF. The chain is built from TRBV5-1 and TRBJ1-4; D unresolved. This CDR3 comprises 14 residues. V dropped 0 bases and J dropped 1 base, with 4 bases sitting between them. Per the germline V gene, CDR1 is SGHRS and CDR2 is YFSETQ.

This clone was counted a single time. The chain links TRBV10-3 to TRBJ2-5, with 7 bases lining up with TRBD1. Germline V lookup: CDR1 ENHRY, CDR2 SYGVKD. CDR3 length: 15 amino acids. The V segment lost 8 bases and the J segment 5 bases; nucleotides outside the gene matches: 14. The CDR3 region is CAIGAPTGTGETQYF. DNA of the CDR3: TGTGCCATCGGAGCCCCGACAGGGACGGGGGAGACCCAGTACTTC.

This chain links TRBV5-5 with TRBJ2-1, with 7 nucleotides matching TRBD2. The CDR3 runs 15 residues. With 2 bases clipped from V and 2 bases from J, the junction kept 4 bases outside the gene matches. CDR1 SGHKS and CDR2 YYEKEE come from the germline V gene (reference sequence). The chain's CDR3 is CASSFREATYNEQFF. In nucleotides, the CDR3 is TGTGCCAGCAGCTTCCGGGAGGCGACCTACAATGAGCAGTTCTTC. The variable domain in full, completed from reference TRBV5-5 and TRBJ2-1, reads DAGVTQSPTHLIKTRGQQVTLRCSPISGHKSVSWYQQVLGQGPQFIFQYYEKEERGRGNFPDRFSARQFPNYSSELNVNALLLGDSALYLCASSFREATYNEQFFGPGTRLTVL.

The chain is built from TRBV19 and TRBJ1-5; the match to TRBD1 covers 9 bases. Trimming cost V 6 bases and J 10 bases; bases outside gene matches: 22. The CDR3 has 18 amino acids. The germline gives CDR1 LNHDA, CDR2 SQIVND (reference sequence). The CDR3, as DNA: TGTGCCAGTAGGCAATGGGGACAGGGTGTCAATGTTAATCGACCCCAGCATTTT. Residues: CASRQWGQGVNVNRPQHF.

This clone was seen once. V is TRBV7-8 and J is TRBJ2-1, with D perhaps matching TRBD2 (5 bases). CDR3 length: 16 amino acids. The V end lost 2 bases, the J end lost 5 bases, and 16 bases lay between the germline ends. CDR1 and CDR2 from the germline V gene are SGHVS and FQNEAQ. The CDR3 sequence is CASSLRGGHGHNEQFF. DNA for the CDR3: TGTGCCAGCAGCTTACGTGGCGGGCACGGGCACAATGAGCAGTTCTTC.

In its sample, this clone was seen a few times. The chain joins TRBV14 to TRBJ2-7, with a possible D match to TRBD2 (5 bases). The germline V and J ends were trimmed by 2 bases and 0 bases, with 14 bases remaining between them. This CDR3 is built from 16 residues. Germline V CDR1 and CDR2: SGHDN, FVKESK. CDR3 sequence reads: CASSQKPGWSSYEQYF. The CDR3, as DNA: TGTGCCAGCAGCCAAAAACCGGGGTGGAGCTCCTACGAGCAGTACTTC.

DNA for the CDR3: TGCGCCAGCAGCCAAGATTTCCTCCTTGGACTAGCGGGAGGCACAGATACGCAGTATTTT. This translates into CASSQDFLLGLAGGTDTQYF. This chain links TRBV4-1 with TRBJ2-3, with 13 bases fitting TRBD2. There are 20 residues in the CDR3. CDR1 and CDR2 (germline): MGHRA, YSYEKL. V trimming: 0 bases; J trimming: 1 base; junction bases outside the gene matches: 10.

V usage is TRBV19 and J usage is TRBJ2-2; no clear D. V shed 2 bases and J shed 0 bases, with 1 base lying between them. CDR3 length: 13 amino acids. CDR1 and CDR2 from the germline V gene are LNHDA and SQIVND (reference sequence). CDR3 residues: CASSITNTGELFF. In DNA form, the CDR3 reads TGTGCCAGTAGTATAACGAACACCGGGGAGCTGTTTTTT.

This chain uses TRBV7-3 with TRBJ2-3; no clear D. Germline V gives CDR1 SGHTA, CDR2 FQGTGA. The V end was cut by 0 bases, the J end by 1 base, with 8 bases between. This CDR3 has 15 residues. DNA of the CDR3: TGTGCCAGCAGCTTAACGCAGGCGGGCACAGATACGCAGTATTTT. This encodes CASSLTQAGTDTQYF.

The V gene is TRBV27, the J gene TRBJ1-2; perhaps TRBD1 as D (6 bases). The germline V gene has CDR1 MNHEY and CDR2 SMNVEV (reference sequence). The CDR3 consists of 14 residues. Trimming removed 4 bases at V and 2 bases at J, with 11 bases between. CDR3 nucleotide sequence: TGTGCCAGCAGTTCCCACAGGGAGAACTATGGCTACACCTTC. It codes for CASSSHRENYGYTF.

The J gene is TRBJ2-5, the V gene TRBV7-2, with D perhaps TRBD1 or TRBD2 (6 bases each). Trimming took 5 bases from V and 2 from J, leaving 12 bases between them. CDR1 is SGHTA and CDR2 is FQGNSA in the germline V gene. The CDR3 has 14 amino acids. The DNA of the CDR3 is TGTGCCAGCAGCCGAGGAGGGGGACAAGAGACCCAGTACTTC. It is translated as CASSRGGGQETQYF.

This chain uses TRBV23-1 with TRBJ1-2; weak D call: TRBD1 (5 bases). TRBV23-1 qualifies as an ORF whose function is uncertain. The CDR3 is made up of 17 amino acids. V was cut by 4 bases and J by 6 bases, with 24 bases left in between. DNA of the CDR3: TGCGCCAGCAGTCGGTACACCCAAGGACGGGGGGTCAATGGCTACACCTTC. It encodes CASSRYTQGRGVNGYTF.